These 24 T cell receptor beta chains came from one sample sequenced in a study of CD8+ T cells in alopecia areata. Researchers sorted pooled cutaneous lymph node cells on the basis of CD4, CD8alpha, NKG2D, NKG2ACE and other markers. After isolation, RNA underwent reverse transcription to generate cDNA as the sequencing template. The data were produced by immunoSEQ multiplex PCR, yet TCRdb's version contains in-frame clones alone and is incomplete. The specimen has under 350,000 clones, none found just once. The sample was CD4+ T cells sorted from a lymph node. All receptors come from a C3H/HeJ mouse with alopecia areata. The strain's MHC type: H2-k.

This clone has only a few counts. Mouse gene names apply. The read falls 4 residues short of the CDR3 end, and the missing part is taken from the germline J gene. The rearrangement links TRBV1 to TRBJ1-1; weak D call: TRBD1 (5 bases). Germline V gene sequence: CDR1 NSQYPW, CDR2 LRSPGD (reference sequence). The V end lost 6 bases, the J end lost 1 base, and 6 bases lay between the germline ends. CDR3 size: 12 residues. The CDR3 spells CTCRQENTEVFF. The sequenced CDR3 bases are TGCACCTGCAGACAGGAAAACACA.

This clone was seen a few times. Mouse names are used for the genes. The CDR3 end falls 4 residues outside the read, so it is completed with the germline J gene. Other DNA sequences in this sample translate to the same CDR3. V is TRBV13-3 and J is TRBJ2-3, with 7 nucleotides matching TRBD2. Germline assignment: CDR1 NNHDY and CDR2 SYVADS. This CDR3 comprises 14 residues. J gave up 1 base and V 1 base, and 0 bases lay outside the gene matches. CDR3 sequence: CASSDTGGAETLYF. The part of the CDR3 DNA that was read is TGTGCCAGCAGTGATACTGGGGGTGCAGAA.

As concerns this clone: The gene names given are mouse names. The read halts 4 residues ahead of the CDR3 end, with the missing end drawn from the germline J gene. Within the sample, other DNA sequences also encode this same CDR3. The chain carries TRBV31 and TRBJ2-2; tentative D call: TRBD2 (5 bases). Germline V gene lookup returns CDR1 GKSSPN and CDR2 SITVG. The CDR3 runs to 15 residues. V lost 0 bases to trimming and J lost 0 bases, with 8 bases between them. CDR3: CAWSLGLTNTGQLYF. The sequenced part of the CDR3 DNA is TGTGCCTGGAGTCTTGGACTTACAAACACCGGG.

As for this clone: All gene names here are mouse names. The CDR3 goes on 4 residues after the read ends, and that part is filled in from the germline J gene. Other DNA sequences in this specimen translate into the identical CDR3. The chain is built from TRBV1 and TRBJ2-4, with D possibly matching TRBD2 (6 bases). Trimming removed 3 bases at V and 0 bases at J, with 7 bases between. Germline V gene lookup returns CDR1 NSQYPW and CDR2 LRSPGD (reference sequence). The length of the CDR3 is 14 residues. CDR3 protein: CTCSAGTSQNTLYF. CDR3 DNA, as far as it was read: TGCACCTGCAGTGCGGGGACTAGTCAAAAC.

The table lists this clone with many counts. Here the gene names and germline are mouse. Other DNA sequences from this sample encode an identical CDR3 as well. CDR3 bases read: TGTGCCAGCAGTGGGACTGGGACTAGTGCAGAA. As protein: CASSGTGTSAE. The CDR3 in its entirety is CASSGTGTSAETLYF. V gene TRBV13-1 combines with J gene TRBJ2-3, with 8 bases fitting TRBD2. The CDR3 extends 4 residues past the end of the read, so its final part is completed from the germline J gene. The junction had 3 bases not matched to a gene; V was cut back by 3 bases and J by 0 bases. This CDR3 is built from 15 residues. The V gene's germline CDR1 is NSHNY and CDR2 SYGAGN.

This clone has only a few counts. Gene names and germline match the mouse. The read ends 4 residues before the CDR3 terminus; that terminus is restored from the germline J gene. The chain couples TRBV13-3 to TRBJ2-3; no firm D call. This CDR3 has 13 residues. Trimming took off 2 bases at V and 2 bases at J, with 6 bases between the two ends. Germline lookup yields CDR1 NNHDY and CDR2 SYVADS. The CDR3: CASSEDFAETLYF. CDR3 bases read: TGTGCCAGCAGTGAAGACTTTGCAGAA.

About this clone: Gene and germline names: mouse. The observed sequence ends 4 residues before the CDR3 terminus, with the missing tail filled in from the germline J gene. The chain links TRBV31 to TRBJ2-3, with a tentative D call TRBD2 (6 bases). Germline assignment: CDR1 GKSSPN and CDR2 SITVG. This CDR3 contains 13 residues. The V gene lost 1 base and the J gene lost 2 bases, with 7 bases spanning the gap. The covered CDR3 bases are TGTGCCTGGAGTCGGGGGGTTGCAGAA. Translation gives CAWSRGVAE. The full CDR3 is CAWSRGVAETLYF.

As regards this clone: These gene names are mouse names. The covered CDR3 bases are TGTGCCAGCAGCCAAGATCCGGGACAGGGCTCCTATGCT. Protein sequence: CASSQDPGQGSYA. The complete CDR3 sequence is CASSQDPGQGSYAEQFF. This sequence joins TRBV5 and TRBJ2-1; 9 positions match TRBD1. The read stops 4 residues short of the end of the CDR3; the missing end is completed from the germline J gene. CDR3 length: 17 amino acids. Germline trimming cut 0 bases from V and 3 bases from J; bases unmatched to any gene: 6. Germline CDR1 reads LGHNA; CDR2 reads YNLKQL (reference sequence).

Concerning this clone itself: Each gene name is a mouse one. The DNA ends 4 residues before the CDR3 does, and the rest of the CDR3 is filled in from the germline J gene. This sample also contains other DNA sequences that code for the same CDR3. The gene calls are TRBV19 and TRBJ2-1; 7 bases line up with TRBD1. Germline V gene sequence: CDR1 FNHDT, CDR2 SITEND (reference sequence). This CDR3 spans 14 amino acids. V lost 1 base and J lost 4; bases outside the gene matches: 2. The CDR3 here is CASSIRDRYAEQFF. The sequenced CDR3 bases are TGTGCCAGCAGTATACGGGACAGATATGCT.

This clone appeared a few times. The gene names here belong to mouse. The read ends 4 residues shy of where the CDR3 ends; the end is completed using the germline J gene. This CDR3 is also generated by other DNA sequences in the sample. V and J are TRBV19 and TRBJ2-1; D may correspond to TRBD1 or TRBD2 (5 bases each). Germline V gene sequence: CDR1 FNHDT, CDR2 SITEND (reference sequence). Trimming stripped 2 bases from V and 4 bases from J, with 10 bases between. The CDR3 consists of 14 residues. The DNA read from the CDR3 is TGTGCCAGCAGTATGGGGGTAGGGTATGCT. Encoded protein: CASSMGVGYA. The full CDR3 protein is CASSMGVGYAEQFF. The whole variable domain, remainder taken from reference TRBV19 and TRBJ2-1, is GGIITQTPKFLIGQEGQKLTLKCQQNFNHDTMYWYRQDSGKGLRLIYYSITENDLQKGDLSEGYDASREKKSSFSLTVTSAQKNEMAVFLCASSMGVGYAEQFFGPGTRLTVL.

Worth noting for this clone: Mouse names are used for the genes. Coverage ceases 4 residues before the CDR3 finishes, and the germline J gene fills in the end. The V gene is TRBV12-1, the J gene TRBJ2-2; 10 bases are a match to TRBD2. J lost 3 bases, V lost 3 bases, and 6 bases had no gene match. This CDR3 is 16 amino acids long. Germline V gives CDR1 SGHSN, CDR2 HYEKVE. This chain's CDR3 is CASSYPGLGYTGQLYF. Partial CDR3 DNA: TGTGCCAGCTCTTATCCGGGACTGGGGTACACCGGG.

This clone was seen a handful of times. The genes and germline here are from mouse. The CDR3 end falls 4 residues outside the read, so it is completed with the germline J gene. The chain recombines TRBV13-3 with TRBJ1-1; D is ambiguous. The length of the CDR3 is 13 residues. Germline V gene sequence: CDR1 NNHDY, CDR2 SYVADS. Trimming shortened V by 5 bases and J by 0 bases, and 8 bases separated the two germline ends. The DNA read from the CDR3 is TGTGCCAGCAGAGATCAGCCAAACACA. It encodes CASRDQPNT. The complete CDR3 sequence is CASRDQPNTEVFF.

This clone came up a few times. Gene names refer to mouse genes. The missing CDR3 end, 4 residues past where the read stops, is filled in from the germline J gene. This specimen includes other DNA sequences encoding the same CDR3. V is TRBV1 and J is TRBJ2-5; TRBD2 aligns across 8 bases. This CDR3 contains 12 residues. From germline, CDR1 is NSQYPW and CDR2 LRSPGD (reference sequence). The CDR3 spells CTCSGLGDTQYF. CDR3 DNA (partial): TGCACCTGCAGTGGACTGGGGGAC.

This clone was counted a few times. Mouse gene names apply. The read ends 4 residues early relative to the CDR3; the germline J gene fills the gap. The sample carries other DNA sequences with the same CDR3. The chain is built from TRBV13-3 and TRBJ2-1; TRBD2 agrees at 8 bases. This CDR3 has 14 residues. V shed 1 base, J shed 3 bases, and the junction held 0 bases outside the gene matches. CDR1 and CDR2 (germline): NNHDY, SYVADS. The chain's CDR3 is CASSDLGGYAEQFF. The sequenced part of the CDR3 DNA is TGTGCCAGCAGTGATCTGGGGGGCTATGCT.

Remarks on this clone: These gene names are mouse names. From the germline J gene comes the end of the CDR3, since the read stops 4 residues before it. The rearrangement joins TRBV13-1 to TRBJ2-5; TRBD1 agrees at 9 bases. Germline V gives CDR1 NSHNY, CDR2 SYGAGN. The trim removed 5 bases at V and 2 bases at J, leaving 6 bases unmatched. This CDR3 comprises 15 residues. The CDR3 protein is CASSSQGAGQDTQYF. CDR3 DNA (partial): TGTGCCAGCAGCTCACAGGGGGCCGGCCAAGAC.

This clone was observed a handful of times. Gene names are the mouse ones. Additional DNA sequences in this sample encode the identical CDR3. The CDR3 here is CASSIRTSAETLYF. The CDR3 bases that were read are TGTGCCAGCAGTATTCGTACTAGTGCAGAA. V and J are TRBV19 and TRBJ2-3; no clear D. The CDR3 goes on 4 residues after the read ends, and that part is filled in from the germline J gene. The V and J ends lost 2 bases and 0 bases respectively, with 7 bases between them. Looked up from germline, CDR1 is FNHDT and CDR2 is SITEND (reference sequence). This CDR3 has 14 amino acids.

With respect to this clone: Genes here carry mouse names. The CDR3 goes on 4 residues after the read ends, and that part is filled in from the germline J gene. The chain uses TRBV19 and TRBJ2-3; D is perhaps TRBD1 (6 bases). Per germline, CDR1 FNHDT and CDR2 SITEND (reference sequence). The CDR3 is 16 amino acids. The V and J ends lost 2 bases and 1 base respectively, with 14 bases between them. The part of the CDR3 DNA that was read is TGTGCCAGCAGTATGATTCAAGGGGGAGGTGCAGAA. Translation gives CASSMIQGGGAE. The complete CDR3 protein is CASSMIQGGGAETLYF.

This clone was seen only a few times. Any gene name here is a mouse gene name. The read gets to within 4 residues of the CDR3 end, and the germline J gene fills in the rest. The V gene is TRBV29, the J gene TRBJ2-2; TRBD1 matches 8 bases. The CDR3 extends over 14 amino acids. Germline V CDR1 and CDR2: MSHET, SYDVDS. V lost 5 bases and J lost 3; bases outside the gene matches: 2. The DNA read from the CDR3 is TGTGCTAGCAGTGCGACAGGGGACACCGGG. Protein sequence: CASSATGDTG. The whole CDR3 sequence reads CASSATGDTGQLYF.

This clone has just a few counts. Gene names and germline refer to mouse. The sequenced fragment ends 4 residues before the CDR3 boundary, so the rest is inferred from the germline J gene. This chain connects TRBV13-1 to TRBJ2-7; 9 bases match TRBD2. With 3 bases clipped from V and 0 bases from J, the junction kept 7 bases outside the gene matches. Germline CDR1 NSHNY, CDR2 SYGAGN. This CDR3 comprises 16 residues. CDR3 protein: CASSVPGLGTSYEQYF. The covered CDR3 bases are TGTGCCAGCAGTGTCCCCGGACTGGGGACCTCCTAT.

This clone occurred a few times. Mouse names are used for the genes. The read halts 4 residues ahead of the CDR3 end, with the missing end drawn from the germline J gene. The sample carries other DNA sequences with the same CDR3. The chain is built from TRBV5 and TRBJ2-1; the match to TRBD2 covers 7 bases. This CDR3 is 14 amino acids long. Germline V gene data show CDR1 as LGHNA and CDR2 as YNLKQL (reference sequence). V gave up 1 base and J gave up 4 bases; unmatched junction bases: 1. CDR3 DNA, as far as it was read: TGTGCCAGCAGCCAAGCACTGGGGTATGCT. Amino acids: CASSQALGYA. The whole CDR3 protein is CASSQALGYAEQFF.

The sample holds a few counts of this clone. The gene symbols are mouse symbols. Read sequence stops 4 residues before the CDR3 end, and the germline J gene provides the missing end. The sample carries other DNA sequences with the same CDR3. The rearrangement uses TRBV17 and TRBJ2-1, with D perhaps TRBD1 (6 bases). This CDR3 is 14 amino acids long. Germline V gene lookup returns CDR1 MNHDT and CDR2 YYDKIL. V shed 2 bases and J shed 5 bases, with 10 bases lying between them. This chain's CDR3 is CASSRQGLDAEQFF. The CDR3 bases that were read are TGTGCTAGCAGTAGACAGGGGCTGGATGCT.

This clone was detected a few times. The listed genes are named as in mouse. The CDR3 end lies 4 residues beyond the end of the read and is filled in from the germline J gene. The rearrangement joins TRBV13-3 to TRBJ2-7; the D gene is possibly TRBD1 (6 bases). From germline, CDR1 is NNHDY and CDR2 SYVADS. The CDR3 contains 14 residues. CDR3 DNA (partial): TGTGCCAGCAGTGCATCCCTGGGACAATAT. Residues: CASSASLGQY. The whole CDR3 protein is CASSASLGQYEQYF.

About this clone: The germline and genes are mouse ones. The DNA ends 4 residues before the CDR3 does, and the rest of the CDR3 is filled in from the germline J gene. V gene TRBV12-1 combines with J gene TRBJ2-2, with no clear D. This CDR3 region has 16 residues. Germline values: CDR1 SGHSN, CDR2 HYEKVE. Trimming stripped 0 bases from V and 0 bases from J, with 10 bases between. The CDR3 bases that were read are TGTGCCAGCTCTCTCGTCCCACAAGCAAACACCGGG. Residues: CASSLVPQANTG. In full, the CDR3 reads CASSLVPQANTGQLYF.

Of note for this clone: Mouse gene names apply. The CDR3 end is not reached by the read, which stops 4 residues before it; the germline J gene fills it in. This chain connects TRBV19 to TRBJ2-3; D gene unclear. The germline V gene encodes CDR1 FNHDT and CDR2 SITEND (reference sequence). This CDR3 is built from 15 residues. V lost 1 base to trimming and J lost 0 bases, with 9 bases between them. The part of the CDR3 DNA that was read is TGTGCCAGCAGTATAATGGGTTCTAGTGCAGAA. This gives the protein CASSIMGSSAE. The CDR3 reads in full as CASSIMGSSAETLYF.